A selection of T cell receptor beta chains follows, all from one sample in a study of siplizumab effects on memory and regulatory T cells. The method was immunoSEQ multiplex PCR; TCRdb's version includes in-frame clones alone and lacks a portion of them. The data hold some 110,000 clones, with 85% to 95% observed a single time. Sequencing was done on a sample of Tregs sorted from blood. All receptors derive from a human donor in good health. CDR3s include the opening cysteine and the closing phenylalanine or tryptophan. The D gene is left open where the match is weak. Only some rows state a clone size, as once, few, many or a class for expanded clones.

>NA|TRBV5-4|TRBJ2-7|NA
CASSPGGVRSYEQYF
TGTGCCAGCAGCCCAGGAGGGGTCAGAAGCTACGAGCAGTACTTC
>TRBD1|TRBV7-9|TRBJ2-1|NA
CASSLARGGDRGLHPFF
TGTGCCAGCAGCTTAGCGCGAGGTGGGGACAGGGGGCTTCACCCGTTCTTC
>NA|TRBV7-2|TRBJ2-1|NA
CASSLVQANEQFF
TGTGCCAGCAGCTTAGTTCAAGCCAATGAGCAGTTCTTC
>TRBD2|TRBV7-8|TRBJ2-7|NA
CASSLASLPRGRTSGDSYEQYF
TGTGCCAGCAGCTTAGCATCACTCCCCAGGGGACGAACTAGCGGGGATTCCTACGAGCAGTACTTC
>NA|TRBV5-5|TRBJ2-1|NA
CASSLGITGDNEQFF
TGTGCCAGCAGCTTGGGTATCACTGGCGACAATGAGCAGTTCTTC
>NA|TRBV5-1|TRBJ1-4|NA
CASTLGSGPEKLFF
TGCGCCAGCACCCTGGGGTCAGGGCCTGAAAAACTGTTTTTT
>TRBD1|TRBV5-6|TRBJ2-3|few
CASSLGQGVTQYF
TGTGCCAGCAGCTTGGGACAGGGAGTAACGCAGTATTTT
>NA|TRBV18|TRBJ1-2|NA
CASSPGGLYGYTF
TGTGCCAGCTCACCGGGGGGCCTCTATGGCTACACCTTC
>NA|TRBV7-3|TRBJ2-1|NA
CASSPQGISYNEQFF
TGTGCCAGCAGCCCCCAGGGGATCTCCTACAATGAGCAGTTCTTC
>TRBD1|TRBV11-2|TRBJ1-3|NA
CASSPRGNSGNTIYF
TGTGCCAGCAGCCCCAGGGGGAACTCTGGAAACACCATATATTTT
>NA|TRBV30|TRBJ1-6|NA
CAWSAGSPLHF
TGTGCCTGGAGTGCAGGATCACCCCTCCACTTT
>NA|TRBV5-1|TRBJ2-1|NA
CASSAEGGPFRQFF
TGCGCCAGCAGCGCAGAGGGGGGTCCCTTTAGGCAGTTCTTC
>NA|TRBV30|TRBJ1-1|few
CAWGRRLNTEAFF
TGTGCCTGGGGGAGGCGGTTGAACACTGAAGCTTTCTTT
>NA|TRBV29-1|TRBJ1-2|NA
CSVGEVRGNPYGYTF
TGCAGCGTTGGAGAAGTTCGAGGGAACCCCTATGGCTACACCTTC
>TRBD1|TRBV5-1|TRBJ1-2|NA
CASSLQGHYGYTF
TGCGCCAGCAGCTTACAGGGGCACTATGGCTACACCTTC
>TRBD1|TRBV6-6|TRBJ2-1|NA
CASSSTGGFYNEQFF
TGTGCCAGCAGTTCGACAGGGGGCTTCTACAATGAGCAGTTCTTC
>NA|TRBV11-2|TRBJ1-1|NA
CASSPARWADEAFF
TGTGCCAGCAGCCCGGCCCGGTGGGCTGATGAAGCTTTCTTT
>TRBD2|TRBV5-1|TRBJ2-2|once
CASSLARLAGASELFF
TGCGCCAGCAGCTTGGCCCGACTAGCGGGAGCGAGCGAGCTGTTTTTT
>NA|TRBV19|TRBJ2-3|few
CASSITVGSTDTQYF
TGTGCCAGTAGTATAACGGTCGGAAGCACAGATACGCAGTATTTT
>TRBD1|TRBV7-2|TRBJ1-5|NA
CASSFRTGAFNQPQHF
TGTGCCAGCAGCTTCCGGACAGGGGCTTTCAATCAGCCCCAGCATTTT
>NA|TRBV9|TRBJ2-7|NA
CASSAGVGNYEQYF
TGTGCCAGCAGCGCCGGGGTAGGGAACTACGAGCAGTACTTC
>TRBD1|TRBV2|TRBJ2-7|NA
CASSEVGTGKTYEQYF
TGTGCCAGCAGTGAAGTGGGGACAGGGAAGACCTACGAGCAGTACTTC
>NA|TRBV19|TRBJ2-1|NA
CASRQGYNEQFF
TGTGCCAGTAGACAGGGTTACAATGAGCAGTTCTTC
>TRBD2|TRBV11-2|TRBJ2-1|NA
CASSFSGGRYNEQFF
TGTGCCAGCAGCTTTAGCGGGGGAAGATACAATGAGCAGTTCTTC
>NA|TRBV5-4|TRBJ2-2|NA
CASSLGARGSTGELFF
TGTGCCAGCAGCTTGGGGGCTCGGGGTAGCACCGGGGAGCTGTTTTTT
>NA|TRBV11-2|TRBJ1-5|NA
CASSLAGVGQPQHF
TGTGCCAGCAGCTTAGCGGGAGTAGGTCAGCCCCAGCATTTT
>TRBD1|TRBV18|TRBJ1-3|NA
CASSPWDSLVNTIYF
TGTGCCAGCTCACCTTGGGACAGTCTGGTAAACACCATATATTTT
>NA|TRBV19|TRBJ1-2|few
CASSIGGIQRNYGYTF
TGTGCCAGTAGTATAGGGGGGATTCAGCGTAACTATGGCTACACCTTC
>NA|TRBV2|TRBJ2-2|NA
CASSAALPGELFF
TGTGCCAGCAGTGCGGCCTTACCCGGGGAGCTGTTTTTT
>TRBD1|TRBV27|TRBJ2-1|NA
CASSSISGQAFEQFF
TGTGCCAGCAGTTCCATTTCGGGACAGGCCTTTGAGCAGTTCTTC
>NA|TRBV2|TRBJ2-5|NA
CASSRDSQETQYF
TGTGCCAGCAGTCGGGACTCACAAGAGACCCAGTACTTC